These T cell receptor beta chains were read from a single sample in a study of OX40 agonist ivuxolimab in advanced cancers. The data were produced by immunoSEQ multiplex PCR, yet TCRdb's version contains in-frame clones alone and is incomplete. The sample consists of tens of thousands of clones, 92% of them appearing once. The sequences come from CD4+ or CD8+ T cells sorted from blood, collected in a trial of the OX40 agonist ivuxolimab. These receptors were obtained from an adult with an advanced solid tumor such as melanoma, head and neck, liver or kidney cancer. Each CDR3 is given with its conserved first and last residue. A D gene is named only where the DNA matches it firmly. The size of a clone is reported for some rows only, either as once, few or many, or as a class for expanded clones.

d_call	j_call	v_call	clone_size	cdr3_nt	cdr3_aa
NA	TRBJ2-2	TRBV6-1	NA	TGTGCCAGCAGTGTATTAGTACCCCCCAGCGGGGAGCTGTTTTTT	CASSVLVPPSGELFF
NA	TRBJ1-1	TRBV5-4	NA	TGTGCCAGCAGCTTGATGAGGGGAGGCACTGAAGCTTTCTTT	CASSLMRGGTEAFF
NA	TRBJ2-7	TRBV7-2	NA	TGTGCCAGCAGCTTAGCGTGGACGGGGTACGAGCAGTACTTC	CASSLAWTGYEQYF
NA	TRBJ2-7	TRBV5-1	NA	TGCGCCAGCAGCCACGGGCGGTCCTACGAGCAGTACTTC	CASSHGRSYEQYF
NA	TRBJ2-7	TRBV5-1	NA	TGCGCCAGCAGCCGGGACTCCAACTACGAGCAGTACTTC	CASSRDSNYEQYF
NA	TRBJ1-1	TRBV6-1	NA	TGTGCCAGCAGTGAAGCAGTAGGGTTGAACACTGAAGCTTTCTTT	CASSEAVGLNTEAFF
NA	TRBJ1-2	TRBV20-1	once	TGCAGTGATGACTCTACCAACGGCTACACCTTC	CSDDSTNGYTF
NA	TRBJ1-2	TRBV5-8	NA	TGTGCCAGCAGCTTGAGTAGGGGAACATATGGCTACACCTTC	CASSLSRGTYGYTF
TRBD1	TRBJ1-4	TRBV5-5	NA	TGTGCCAGCAGCCAGAGGACAGGTTCGGTTCGGGAAAAACTGTTTTTT	CASSQRTGSVREKLFF
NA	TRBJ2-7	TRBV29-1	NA	TGCAGCGTCCTTGTTGCACGCTACGAGCAGTACTTC	CSVLVARYEQYF
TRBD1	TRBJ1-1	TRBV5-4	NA	TGTGCCAGCAGCGCGGTGACAGGGCCGAACACTGAAGCTTTCTTT	CASSAVTGPNTEAFF
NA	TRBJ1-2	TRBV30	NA	TGTGCCTCGACGACAGGCCATGGCTACACCTTC	CASTTGHGYTF
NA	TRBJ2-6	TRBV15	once	TGTGCCACCAGCAGAGGGTTGTCCACTGGGGCCAACGTCCTGACTTTC	CATSRGLSTGANVLTF
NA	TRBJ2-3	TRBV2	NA	TGTGCCAGCAGAGGGGCCGGAGATACGCAGTATTTT	CASRGAGDTQYF
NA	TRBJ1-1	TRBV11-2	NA	TGTGCCAGCAGCTTAGTAGTGGGTACTGAAGCTTTCTTT	CASSLVVGTEAFF
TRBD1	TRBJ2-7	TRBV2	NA	TGTGCCAGCAGTTCGGACAGGGGGCTCGAGCAGTACTTC	CASSSDRGLEQYF
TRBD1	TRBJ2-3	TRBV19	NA	TGTGCCAGTACCTCCCCCTATCAGGGGGCAACAGATACGCAGTATTTT	CASTSPYQGATDTQYF
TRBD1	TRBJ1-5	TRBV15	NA	TGTGCCACCAGCGGACAGGCGAATCAGCCCCAGCATTTT	CATSGQANQPQHF
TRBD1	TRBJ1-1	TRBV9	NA	TGTGCCAGCAGCGGACAGGGTTCCAGTACTAGGAACACTGAAGCTTTCTTT	CASSGQGSSTRNTEAFF
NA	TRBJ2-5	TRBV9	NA	TGTGCCAGCAGCGTAGGAGCGGCGGGGACCCAGTACTTC	CASSVGAAGTQYF
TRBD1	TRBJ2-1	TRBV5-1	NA	TGCGCCAGCAGCTCACAGAGGGGGCTCTACAATGAGCAGTTCTTC	CASSSQRGLYNEQFF
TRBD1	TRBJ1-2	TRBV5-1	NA	TGCGCCAGCAGCTTGGATTTAGGGACAGCTTATGGCTACACCTTC	CASSLDLGTAYGYTF
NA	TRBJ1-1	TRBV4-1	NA	TGCGCCAGCAGCCATTTTTGGGAAAACACTGAAGCTTTCTTT	CASSHFWENTEAFF
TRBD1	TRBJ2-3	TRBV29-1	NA	TGCAGCCTAAGGGACAGGTTCGGCACAGATACGCAGTATTTT	CSLRDRFGTDTQYF
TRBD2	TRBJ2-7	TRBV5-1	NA	TGCGCCAGCAGCTTGGGACTAGCGGGCATCTACGAGCAGTACTTC	CASSLGLAGIYEQYF
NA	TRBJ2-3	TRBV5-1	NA	TGCGCCAGCAGCTACGACGGTGGGAACACAGATACGCAGTATTTT	CASSYDGGNTDTQYF
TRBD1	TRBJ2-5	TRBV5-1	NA	TGCGCCAGCAGCGACGGGACAGCTCAAGAGACCCAGTACTTC	CASSDGTAQETQYF
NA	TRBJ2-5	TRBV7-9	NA	TGTGCCAGCAGCTTAACGGCTCAAGAGACCCAGTACTTC	CASSLTAQETQYF
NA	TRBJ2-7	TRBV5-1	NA	TGCGCCAGCAGTTATGCGGGCGAGCAGTACTTC	CASSYAGEQYF
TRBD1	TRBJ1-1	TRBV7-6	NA	TGTGCCAGCAGCCCTAGCAATGGGGGACAGGGGCTTCGGATCTTT	CASSPSNGGQGLRIF
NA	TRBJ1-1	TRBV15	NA	TGTGCCACCAGCAGTCCGGTAACCAGGGGCACTGAAGCTTTCTTT	CATSSPVTRGTEAFF
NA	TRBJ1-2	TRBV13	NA	TGTGCCAGCAGTTCCGGGTTCCGGGGTGGCTACACCTTC	CASSSGFRGGYTF
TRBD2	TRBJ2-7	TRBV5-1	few	TGCGCCAGCAGCTTGGATTGGCGGGGGGGAGGCTACGAGCAGTACTTC	CASSLDWRGGGYEQYF
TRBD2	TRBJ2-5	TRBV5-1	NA	TGCGCCAGCAGCTTGGAGACTAGCGGCCAAGAGACCCAGTACTTC	CASSLETSGQETQYF